This TCR beta chain appears in the sequencing data of a study of blood T cell repertoires in COVID-19. Trimming left V 2 bases short and J 1 base short, with 6 bases between. CDR3 length: 14 residues. CDR1 is WNHNN and CDR2 is SYGVQD in the germline V gene (reference sequence). Only in-frame clones appear in the TCRdb table, and some are missing; sequencing was by immunoSEQ multiplex PCR. This sample has hundreds of thousands of clones, with roughly 89% found just once. The sequenced sample consisted of PBMCs or T cells enriched from blood (not recorded which). This clonotype was sampled from a woman aged 25 to 39 with acute COVID-19. The chain employs TRBV10-1 and TRBJ2-1, with D possibly TRBD2 on 6 matching bases. The CDR3 nucleotides are TGCGCCAGCAGTGAGGGGGGGTCCTACAATGAGCAGTTCTTC. This gives the protein CASSEGGSYNEQFF.